The sequence of this T cell receptor beta chain was determined in a study of T cells in Graves' hyperthyroidism and ophthalmopathy. RNA transcripts gave rise to amplified TCR beta CDR3 regions. The primer set for the first-round RT-PCR of the TCR CDR3 was HTBI. TCRdb processed the multiplex PCR reads anew with MiXCR; each CDR3 protein has one entry. The sample yields about 610,000 distinct CDR3 sequences, about 15% seen once. CDR3 length: 18 amino acids. V lost 3 bases, J lost 3 bases, and 23 bases lay in between. Thyroid ultrasound and orbital computed tomography, with clinical symptoms and serum thyroxine and TRAb, informed diagnoses. The authors took PBMCs from roughly 9.3 ml fresh peripheral blood. This clonotype appeared a few times. The antigen is not known. Whole-study results and caveats: Blood samples included most of the expanded thyroid clonotypes exceeding 0.001. Researchers report that a 13 V-J model separated ophthalmopathy from stable hyperthyroidism.

This TCR came from a woman aged 40 to 50 with Graves' ophthalmopathy. This chain links TRBV12-3 or TRBV12-4 with TRBJ2-5; no reliable D call. Sequences were obtained from blood. The chain's CDR3 is CASSLGWAAWSREETQYF. CDR3 sequence (DNA): TGTGCCAGCAGTTTGGGTTGGGCCGCGTGGAGTAGAGAAGAGACCCAGTACTTC.